This T cell receptor beta chain originates from a study of post-analysis software for immune sequencing data (dated by TCRdb to 2015 to 2017). In terms of the full investigation: Relapsing-remitting, secondary progressive and progressive-relapsing multiple sclerosis were recorded as disease courses, and subtype annotation was lacking for some patients. The patient repertoires were set against under 12 previously published healthy control repertoires from donors whose ages ranged from roughly 6 to 27 years. A subset of samples was prepared in parallel using single-end sample barcoding, then pooled and co-amplified after Illumina adapter ligation.

TCR beta repertoires were profiled from peripheral blood of over 10 young patients with multiple sclerosis to demonstrate the VDJtools post-analysis software. The multiple sclerosis patients were children and adolescents ranging in age from roughly 6 to 16 years. To note about this clonotype: Its specific antigen is unknown. The sample holds no much larger clone one base away, and base qualities are not on file.

Points the paper makes about the study in general: Significantly higher frequencies in patients than in controls were found for a handful of TRBV segments, including TRBV5-6, TRBV5-1 and TRBV20-1. The multiple sclerosis patient group was slightly younger than the control group. Direct clustering with F measure showed strong co-clustering of samples prepared in the same batch, prompting a batch-effect correction. Compared with controls, multiple sclerosis patients had significantly lower normalized Chao1 diversity, a finding suggesting substantial peripheral T-cell clonal expansion.

Libraries were made using PCR. Instrument on record: Illumina HiSeq 2500. Unique molecular identifiers were incorporated into TCR beta cDNA libraries to reduce PCR and sequencing biases. Approximately 500,000 cDNA molecules were obtained for every 1 to 10 million input T cells, so each molecule roughly corresponded to one T cell. The patient libraries were prepared and sequenced with the same protocol used for the earlier healthy control dataset. Within a given batch, samples were prepared together, multiplexed and sequenced on the same HiSeq lane. Under the source paper's analysis protocol: Raw barcoded reads were processed with MIGEC, and single-read molecular identifier groups were discarded before consensus assembly and CDR3 extraction. VDJtools was used for post-analysis of the clonotype tables, and diversity was normalized by down-sampling every dataset to the size of the smallest sample. Repertoire overlap clustering matched CDR3 amino acid but not nucleotide sequences to correct batch-related cross-sample contamination. TCRdb's own reprocessing of the public reads used fastp at Q25 and MiXCR and kept productive beta chains. Here each entry gathers all rows of one CDR3 protein and keeps the most common genes and DNA. The V and J calls were determined by TCRdb, not by the authors. For this sample there are 180,000 or so distinct CDR3 sequences; 29% appear just once. Of the sample, approximately 3.6% falls within the top ten clones.

The CDR3 numbers 17 residues from cysteine through phenylalanine. Only the CDR3 portion is preserved as DNA: 51 bases, with reading frame beginning at the first base. The germline V gene sets CDR1 to SGHTA and CDR2 to FQGNSA. Unmatched junction bases come to 3, with V trimmed by 1 base and J by 0 bases. The source is a girl younger than 18 with multiple sclerosis. Recombination joined TRBV7-2 with TRBJ2-1; the junction holds 10 bases that match TRBD2. The sample comprised blood. The CDR3 protein: CASSLGASGSSYNEQFF. The DNA reads TGTGCCAGCAGCTTAGGGGCTAGCGGGAGCTCCTACAATGAGCAGTTCTTC. Outside the CDR3, residues come from the reference TRBV7-2 and TRBJ2-1 proteins, so the full variable domain is: GAGVSQSPSNKVTEKGKDVELRCDPISGHTALYWYRQSLGQGLEFLIYFQGNSAPDKSGLPSDRFSAERTGGSVSTLTIQRTQQEDSAVYLCASSLGASGSSYNEQFFGPGTRLTVL.